What follows are 8 T cell receptor beta chains derived from one specimen sequenced in a study of response to subunit inactivated influenza vaccine. TCRdb ran MiXCR on the RT-PCR reads and lists one entry per CDR3 protein. The profile shows approximately 700,000 distinct CDR3 sequences, about a sixth of them singletons. The source was PBMCs from blood, collected roughly 13 days after vaccination. The source is a man in his fifties who received an inactivated influenza vaccine.

The V gene is TRBV27, the J gene TRBJ2-2; 8 nucleotides align to TRBD1. Germline values: CDR1 MNHEY, CDR2 SMNVEV (reference sequence). The CDR3 consists of 14 residues. With V trimmed by 5 bases and J by 7 bases, 6 bases remained unmatched. The CDR3 region is CASSRFTGGGELFF. The CDR3 region has the DNA TGTGCCAGCAGTAGATTCACAGGGGGCGGGGAGCTGTTTTTT.

This chain uses TRBV11-2 with TRBJ2-4; a weak D match, TRBD1 (6 bases). V gave up 5 bases and J gave up 9 bases, with 17 bases separating them. There are 14 residues in the CDR3. Germline assignment: CDR1 SGHAT and CDR2 FQNNGV. The CDR3 loop reads CASSQRGIGGIQYF. The CDR3, as DNA: TGTGCCAGCAGCCAGAGGGGGATAGGGGGCATTCAGTACTTC.

In this sample, this clonotype turned up many times. V gene TRBV27 combines with J gene TRBJ2-1, with TRBD2 identical over 14 bases. J lost 4 bases, V lost 2 bases, and 1 base had no gene match. The length of the CDR3 is 16 residues. Germline CDR1 MNHEY, CDR2 SMNVEV (reference sequence). The CDR3 coding sequence is TGTGCCAGCAGTTTAGGGACTAGCGGGAGTTACAATGAGCAGTTCTTC. It yields the protein CASSLGTSGSYNEQFF.

The V and J genes are TRBV27 and TRBJ2-6; maybe TRBD1 (5 bases). This CDR3 is 19 amino acids long. The V gene's germline CDR1 is MNHEY and CDR2 SMNVEV (reference sequence). V lost 7 bases, J lost 0 bases, and 22 bases lay in between. In nucleotides, the CDR3 is TGTGCCAGCACCGCCGACAGCACCCTCTTGCCCTCTGGGGCCAACGTCCTGACTTTC. Residues: CASTADSTLLPSGANVLTF.

This clonotype was detected many times. This chain connects TRBV11-2 to TRBJ2-2; possible D gene TRBD2, 6 bases. The CDR3 consists of 17 residues. The V and J ends lost 4 bases and 5 bases respectively, with 20 bases between them. In germline, CDR1 is SGHAT, CDR2 FQNNGV. Written as DNA, the CDR3 is TGTGCCAGCAGCTGGTTCGAGGTCGGGAGAGGGACCGGGGAGCTGTTTTTT. Encoded protein: CASSWFEVGRGTGELFF.

The chain recombines TRBV5-1 with TRBJ1-2, with 9 bases that match TRBD1. This CDR3 contains 14 residues. Germline CDR1 is SGHRS and CDR2 is YFSETQ. V was pared by 0 bases and J by 7 bases, with 4 bases of the junction left unmatched. CDR3 in amino acids: CASSLDRGHGGYTF. The CDR3 DNA follows: TGCGCCAGCAGCTTGGACAGGGGGCATGGTGGCTACACCTTC.

This clonotype appeared once. The rearrangement joins TRBV12-3 or TRBV12-4 to TRBJ1-2; D ambiguous. Deletions cut 4 bases from V and 4 bases from J, with 19 bases between. The CDR3 is 16 residues long. CDR3 coding DNA: TGTGCCAGCAGTTCACTTCCGGGCCCATCTCGCTATGGCTACACCTTC. It translates to CASSSLPGPSRYGYTF.

This clonotype occurred a few times. An end of the junction differs from the germline gene, which may be a read error. The chain couples TRBV18 to TRBJ2-1, with TRBD2 matching over 13 bases. The germline V gene has CDR1 KGHSH and CDR2 LQKENI. This CDR3 contains 16 residues. CDR3 bases: TGTGCCAGCTCGCCACGACTAGCGGGGGGCCGTAATGAGCAGTTCTTC. Translation: CASSPRLAGGRNEQFF.